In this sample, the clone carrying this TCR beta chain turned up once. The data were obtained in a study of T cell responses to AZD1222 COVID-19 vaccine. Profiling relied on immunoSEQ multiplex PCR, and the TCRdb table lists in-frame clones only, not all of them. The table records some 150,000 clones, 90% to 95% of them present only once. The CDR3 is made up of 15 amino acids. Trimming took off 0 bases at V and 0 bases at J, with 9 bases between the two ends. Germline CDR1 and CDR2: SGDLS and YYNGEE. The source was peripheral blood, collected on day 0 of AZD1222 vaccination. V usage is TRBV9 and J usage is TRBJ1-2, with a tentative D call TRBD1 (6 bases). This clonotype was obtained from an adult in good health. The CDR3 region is CASSVAQGPNYGYTF. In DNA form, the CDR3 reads TGTGCCAGCAGCGTAGCACAGGGACCTAACTATGGCTACACCTTC. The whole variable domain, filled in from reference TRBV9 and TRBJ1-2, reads DSGVTQTPKHLITATGQRVTLRCSPRSGDLSVYWYQQSLDQGLQFLIQYYNGEERAKGNILERFSAQQFPDLHSELNLSSLELGDSALYFCASSVAQGPNYGYTFGSGTRLTVV.